Below are 9 T cell receptor beta chains sequenced from a single sample in a study of blood T cell repertoires in COVID-19. Measured with immunoSEQ multiplex PCR; TCRdb has only the in-frame clones, and not every one. The data hold about 380,000 clones, with roughly 90% observed a single time. The specimen was peripheral blood. All receptors derive from a man in his forties with acute or convalescent COVID-19.

The V gene is TRBV18, the J gene TRBJ1-6; D is possibly TRBD1 (6 bases). Trimming removed 4 bases from V and 7 bases from J, with 17 bases in between. The CDR3 has 16 residues. Germline CDR1 reads KGHSH; CDR2 reads LQKENI. The CDR3 DNA reads TGTGCCAGCTCACTGGGGGACAACCAAAGGAATTCACCCCTCCACTTT. Its protein is CASSLGDNQRNSPLHF. Supplemented by reference TRBV18 and TRBJ1-6, the full variable domain reads NAGVMQNPRHLVRRRGQEARLRCSPMKGHSHVYWYRQLPEEGLKFMVYLQKENIIDESGMPKERFSAEFPKEGPSILRIQQVVRGDSAAYFCASSLGDNQRNSPLHFGNGTRLTVT.

As DNA, the CDR3 is TGTGCCAGCAGCCACACCAATCCCACTAGCTCCTACGAGCAGTACTTC. Amino acids: CASSHTNPTSSYEQYF. The chain links TRBV7-8 to TRBJ2-7; D possibly corresponds to TRBD2 (5 bases). Germline V gene data show CDR1 as SGHVS and CDR2 as FQNEAQ. The CDR3 spans 16 residues. V lost 5 bases to trimming and J lost 0 bases, with 17 bases between them.

The V gene is TRBV21-1, the J gene TRBJ1-3; TRBD1, the D gene given by the table, was not confirmed from the DNA. TRBV21-1 is flagged as a pseudogene. This CDR3 contains 17 residues. The DNA for the CDR3 is TGTGCCAGCAGCGCAAGGGGGCGGAGGGGCGCGGGAAACACCATATATTTT. This codes for CASSARGRRGAGNTIYF.

This chain links TRBV6-1 with TRBJ1-2, with unresolved D. The CDR3 has 13 amino acids. The V and J ends lost 2 bases and 8 bases respectively, with 12 bases between them. Germline V gene sequence: CDR1 MNHNS, CDR2 SASEGT. The CDR3 sequence: CASSEPPREGYTF. In DNA form, the CDR3 reads TGTGCCAGCAGTGAACCTCCTCGAGAAGGCTACACCTTC.

This clone was seen more than once but under ten times. The V gene is TRBV6-5, the J gene TRBJ1-4; a weak D match, TRBD1 (5 bases). Trimming took 5 bases from V and 7 from J, leaving 17 bases between them. The CDR3 covers 15 residues. From germline, CDR1 is MNHEY and CDR2 SVGAGI. CDR3 protein: CASSRGTRGGEKLFF. For the CDR3, the DNA is TGTGCCAGCAGTCGTGGAACAAGGGGAGGTGAAAAACTGTTTTTT.

This CDR3 reads CASSSQGRATEAFF. The CDR3 DNA reads as TGTGCCAGCAGCTCCCAGGGCAGGGCCACTGAAGCTTTCTTT. The chain employs TRBV13 and TRBJ1-1, with D possibly matching TRBD1 (5 bases). CDR3 size: 14 residues. The germline CDR1 and CDR2 sequences are PRHDT and FYEKMQ (reference sequence). The germline V and J ends were trimmed by 4 bases and 4 bases, with 13 bases remaining between them. The variable domain in full, with the rest retrieved from reference TRBV13 and TRBJ1-1, is AAGVIQSPRHLIKEKRETATLKCYPIPRHDTVYWYQQGPGQDPQFLISFYEKMQSDKGSIPDRFSAQQFSDYHSELNMSSLELGDSALYFCASSSQGRATEAFFGQGTRLTVV.

This clone was observed a few times. The chain links TRBV28 to TRBJ2-1; perhaps TRBD1 as D (6 bases). This CDR3 contains 22 residues. The V and J ends lost 0 bases and 0 bases respectively, with 27 bases between them. Germline V gene sequence: CDR1 MDHEN, CDR2 SYDVKM. The CDR3: CASSLWTPFGTLSTSSYNEQFF. The CDR3 bases are TGTGCCAGCAGTTTATGGACCCCCTTCGGGACACTATCAACGAGCTCCTACAATGAGCAGTTCTTC. The variable domain in full, with the rest retrieved from reference TRBV28 and TRBJ2-1, is DVKVTQSSRYLVKRTGEKVFLECVQDMDHENMFWYRQDPGLGLRLIYFSYDVKMKEKGDIPEGYSVSREKKERFSLILESASTNQTSMYLCASSLWTPFGTLSTSSYNEQFFGPGTRLTVL.

This clone has just one count. CDR3: CASRGAASGRSTDTQYF. As DNA, the CDR3 is TGTGCCAGCAGAGGGGCTGCTAGCGGTCGAAGCACAGATACGCAGTATTTT. The V and J genes are TRBV2 and TRBJ2-3, with 7 bases fitting TRBD2. J gave up 0 bases and V 6 bases, and 12 bases lay outside the gene matches. This CDR3 has 17 amino acids. The germline CDR1 and CDR2 sequences are SNHLY and FYNNEI. The variable domain in full, with the rest retrieved from reference TRBV2 and TRBJ2-3, is EPEVTQTPSHQVTQMGQEVILRCVPISNHLYFYWYRQILGQKVEFLVSFYNNEISEKSEIFDDQFSVERPDGSNFTLKIRSTKLEDSAMYFCASRGAASGRSTDTQYFGPGTRLTVL.

The V call is TRBV4-3, the J call TRBJ2-6; a weak D match, TRBD1 (6 bases). Trimming took off 4 bases at V and 3 bases at J, with 13 bases between the two ends. Germline-derived CDR1 and CDR2 are LGHNA and YSLEER. There are 16 residues in the CDR3. The CDR3 DNA follows: TGCGCCAGCAGCCCAGAACCGGGACATGGGGCCAACGTCCTGACTTTC. This encodes CASSPEPGHGANVLTF.